Listed below are T cell receptor beta chains from one sample, sequenced in a study of blood T cell repertoires in COVID-19. Assay used: immunoSEQ multiplex PCR; TCRdb lists only in-frame clones, some missing. The sample includes around 20,000 clones, around 85% of them seen just once. The sequenced sample consisted of peripheral blood. These receptor sequences come from a man aged 80 or over with acute or convalescent COVID-19. The CDR3 runs from the conserved cysteine through the conserved F or W. A D gene is named only where the DNA matches it firmly. Some rows have no size entry. The others give once, few or many, or a class for an expanded clone.

D gene,CDR3 length,V gene,J gene,clone size,CDR3 DNA,CDR3 protein
TRBD1,15,TRBV5-4,TRBJ2-2,-,TGTGCCAGCAGCCAGCGGGACAGGGTACACGGGGAGCTGTTTTTT,CASSQRDRVHGELFF
TRBD1,14,TRBV29-1,TRBJ2-1,-,TGCAGCGTGGGGAACAGGGGAGAATACAATGAGCAGTTCTTC,CSVGNRGEYNEQFF
-,13,TRBV7-2,TRBJ2-5,-,TGTGCCAGCGCTAGGGGGGGAGGAGAGACCCAGTACTTC,CASARGGGETQYF
-,13,TRBV30,TRBJ1-6,few,TGTGCCTGGAGTGGGACAGAGAATTCACCCCTCCACTTT,CAWSGTENSPLHF
-,13,TRBV12-3/TRBV12-4,TRBJ1-2,-,TGTGCCAGCAGCCCCGACAGCAACTATGGCTACACCTTC,CASSPDSNYGYTF
-,14,TRBV11-3,TRBJ2-2,-,TGTGCCAGCAGACCCGGAGGCGGCGTCGGGGAGCTGTTTTTT,CASRPGGGVGELFF
-,15,TRBV4-2,TRBJ2-3,-,TGTGCCAGCAGCCCGTTACAGGGAAGTGCTGATACGCAGTATTTT,CASSPLQGSADTQYF
TRBD1,13,TRBV7-3,TRBJ1-2,-,TGTGCCAGCAGCTTACAAATACAGGGGGCCCACATCTTC,CASSLQIQGAHIF
TRBD1,17,TRBV5-5,TRBJ1-1,-,TGTGCCAGCAGCTCCGACAGGGGACAAGTCATGAACACTGAAGCTTTCTTT,CASSSDRGQVMNTEAFF
-,13,TRBV3-1/TRBV3-2,TRBJ1-2,-,TGTGCCAGCAGCCAAGGGCAGTACTATGGCTACACCTTC,CASSQGQYYGYTF
-,15,TRBV6-4,TRBJ1-1,-,TGTGCCAGCAGCCCTCGAGCGGGGTTTGGGACTGAAGCTTTCTTT,CASSPRAGFGTEAFF
-,16,TRBV21-1,TRBJ1-5,-,TGTGCCAGCAGCAAAGTTCCAGGGAGGTGCAATCAGCCCCAGCATTTT,CASSKVPGRCNQPQHF
-,17,TRBV4-3,TRBJ2-5,-,TGCGCCAGCAGCCAAGATTGGCGGAGGACGTACCAAGAGACCCAGTACTTC,CASSQDWRRTYQETQYF
-,15,TRBV28,TRBJ1-2,-,TGTGCCAGCAGTTTATCCAGACATAATAACTATGGCTACACCTTC,CASSLSRHNNYGYTF
-,13,TRBV19,TRBJ1-2,-,TGTGCCAGCGGAGGTTCAGGTCGTTATGGCTACACCTTC,CASGGSGRYGYTF
-,16,TRBV30,TRBJ1-3,-,TGTGCCTGGAGGGACCGCGGCAGGGGTTCTGGAAACACCATATATTTT,CAWRDRGRGSGNTIYF